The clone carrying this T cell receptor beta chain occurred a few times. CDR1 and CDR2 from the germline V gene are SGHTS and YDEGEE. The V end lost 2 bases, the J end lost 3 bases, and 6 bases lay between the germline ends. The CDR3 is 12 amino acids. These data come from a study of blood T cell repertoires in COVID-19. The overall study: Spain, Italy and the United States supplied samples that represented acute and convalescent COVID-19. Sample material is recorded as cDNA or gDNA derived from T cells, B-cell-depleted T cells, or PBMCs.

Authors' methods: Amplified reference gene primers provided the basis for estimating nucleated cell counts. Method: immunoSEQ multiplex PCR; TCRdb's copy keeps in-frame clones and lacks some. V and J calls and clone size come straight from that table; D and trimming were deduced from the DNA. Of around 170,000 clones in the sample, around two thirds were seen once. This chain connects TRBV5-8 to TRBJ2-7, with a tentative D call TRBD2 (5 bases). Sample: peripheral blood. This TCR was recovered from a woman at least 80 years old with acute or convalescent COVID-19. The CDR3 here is CASSLGGYEQYF. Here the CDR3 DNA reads TGTGCCAGCAGCTTAGGAGGCTACGAGCAGTACTTC.